Listed below are T cell receptor beta chains from one sample, sequenced in a study of OX40 agonist ivuxolimab in advanced cancers. Profiled with immunoSEQ multiplex PCR; TCRdb holds only in-frame clones, not every one. The sample records around 97,000 clones, approximately 80% being singletons. Specimen: CD4+ or CD8+ T cells sorted from blood, collected in a trial of the OX40 agonist ivuxolimab. The receptors were sampled from an adult with an advanced solid tumor such as melanoma, head and neck, liver or kidney cancer. The CDR3 runs from the conserved cysteine through the conserved F or W. The order of the fields is V gene, clone size, J gene, D gene, CDR3 DNA, CDR3 protein. The D gene is left open where the match is weak. Not every row has a clone size; where given, it reads once, few, many or a size class.

V: TRBV5-6; size: NA; J: TRBJ1-2; D: NA; DNA: TGTGCCAGCAGCGGAATACAGGGACTTAACTATGGCTACACCTTC; CDR3: CASSGIQGLNYGYTF
V: TRBV6-1; size: few; J: TRBJ2-1; D: NA; DNA: TGTGCCAGCAGTGAACAGTACAGAGGGGGAGCTTACAATGAGCAGTTCTTC; CDR3: CASSEQYRGGAYNEQFF
V: TRBV6-5; size: once; J: TRBJ1-5; D: NA; DNA: TGTGCCAGCAGTTCCTCAGTGTATAGCAATCAGCCCCAGCATTTT; CDR3: CASSSSVYSNQPQHF
V: TRBV14; size: NA; J: TRBJ2-1; D: TRBD2; DNA: TGTGCCAGCAGCCAAGCCCTAGCAGCGGGGCGAGATGAGCAGTTCTTC; CDR3: CASSQALAAGRDEQFF
V: TRBV4-2; size: NA; J: TRBJ2-3; D: NA; DNA: TGTGCCAGCAGCCAAGATCCGGCTAGCACAGATACGCAGTATTTT; CDR3: CASSQDPASTDTQYF
V: TRBV12-5; size: NA; J: TRBJ1-4; D: NA; DNA: TGTGCTAGTGGTTTGGTAATCTCCCGGGGGAATGATGAAAAACTGTTTTTT; CDR3: CASGLVISRGNDEKLFF
V: TRBV6-5; size: NA; J: TRBJ2-1; D: TRBD1; DNA: TGTGCCAGCAGTTACTCGACAGGGATCCATGAGCAGTTCTTC; CDR3: CASSYSTGIHEQFF
V: TRBV5-4; size: NA; J: TRBJ1-5; D: NA; DNA: TGCGCCAGCAGCCAAGACTTTAACAGCCCGGCGTGGCCCCAGCATTTT; CDR3: CASSQDFNSPAWPQHF
V: TRBV4-3; size: NA; J: TRBJ1-6; D: NA; DNA: TGCGCCAGCAGCCAAGAAAGCAGCTCCTATAATTCACCCCTCCACTTT; CDR3: CASSQESSSYNSPLHF
V: TRBV27; size: NA; J: TRBJ2-7; D: TRBD1; DNA: TGTGCCAGCAGTACGGGGACAGAAAGTCTACTCGAGCAGTACTTC; CDR3: CASSTGTESLLEQYF
V: TRBV7-2; size: NA; J: TRBJ2-3; D: NA; DNA: TGTGCCAGCAGTTCAGGGGCTAGCACAGATACGCAGTATTTT; CDR3: CASSSGASTDTQYF
V: TRBV5-1; size: once; J: TRBJ1-5; D: NA; DNA: TGCGCCAGCAGCTGGGACCCCGACGGGCAGCCCCAGCATTTT; CDR3: CASSWDPDGQPQHF
V: TRBV6-1; size: NA; J: TRBJ2-7; D: NA; DNA: TGTGCCAGCAGTTCCCCCCAGGTTCGCTACGAGCAGTACTTC; CDR3: CASSSPQVRYEQYF
V: TRBV7-2; size: NA; J: TRBJ2-1; D: TRBD1; DNA: TGTGCCAGCAGCTTAGATGGCCTGACCGGGACAGGGTGGAGTAATGAGCAGTTCTTC; CDR3: CASSLDGLTGTGWSNEQFF
V: TRBV6-5; size: NA; J: TRBJ2-6; D: NA; DNA: TGTGCCAGCTGCATTTCAGGGTCTGGGGCCAACGTCCTGACTTTC; CDR3: CASCISGSGANVLTF
V: TRBV5-6; size: NA; J: TRBJ1-1; D: NA; DNA: TGTGCCAGCAGCTTCAGGGAAATGGACACTGAAGCTTTCTTT; CDR3: CASSFREMDTEAFF
V: TRBV9; size: NA; J: TRBJ1-1; D: NA; DNA: TGTGCCAGCAGCGTAGGTCACACCAGGACGTTCATGAACACTGAAGCTTTCTTT; CDR3: CASSVGHTRTFMNTEAFF
V: TRBV14; size: once; J: TRBJ2-3; D: NA; DNA: TGTGCCAGCAGCCAAGGGGTCATGACAGATACGCAGTATTTT; CDR3: CASSQGVMTDTQYF
V: TRBV19; size: NA; J: TRBJ2-7; D: TRBD1; DNA: TGTGCCAGTAGTATTACCCGGACAGGGCGGTGGGAGCAGTACTTC; CDR3: CASSITRTGRWEQYF
V: TRBV11-2; size: NA; J: TRBJ1-1; D: NA; DNA: TGTGCCAGCAGCTTAGATGGGTTGAACACTGAAGCTTTCTTT; CDR3: CASSLDGLNTEAFF
V: TRBV2; size: NA; J: TRBJ2-7; D: TRBD2; DNA: TGTGCCAGCGGGAGACTAGCGGGAGGGTACGAGCAGTACTTC; CDR3: CASGRLAGGYEQYF
V: TRBV4-3; size: NA; J: TRBJ2-7; D: TRBD1; DNA: TGCGCCAGCAGCCAAGATGTACAGGGGATCTACGAGCAGTACTTC; CDR3: CASSQDVQGIYEQYF
V: TRBV6-5; size: NA; J: TRBJ1-2; D: NA; DNA: TGTGCCAGCAGTTACTCGCGGGGGGGGCATGGCTACACCTTC; CDR3: CASSYSRGGHGYTF
V: TRBV6-1; size: NA; J: TRBJ1-1; D: NA; DNA: TGTGCCAGCAGTGAATTCAGGCGTGAAGCTTTCTTT; CDR3: CASSEFRREAFF
V: TRBV9; size: NA; J: TRBJ2-7; D: TRBD2; DNA: TGTGCCAGCAGCCCACCTCGGGGAGGGGTGGATCACGAGCAGTACTTC; CDR3: CASSPPRGGVDHEQYF
V: TRBV29-1; size: NA; J: TRBJ2-6; D: NA; DNA: TGCAGCGTTGAAGCCCAGACCCCCTCTGGGGCCAACGTCCTGACTTTC; CDR3: CSVEAQTPSGANVLTF
V: TRBV7-8; size: NA; J: TRBJ2-5; D: NA; DNA: TGTGCCAGCAACGACTCAGGAGAGACCCAGTACTTC; CDR3: CASNDSGETQYF
V: TRBV6-5; size: NA; J: TRBJ2-3; D: NA; DNA: TGTGCCAGCAGGGACCCGGGATCACAGGGAGATACGCAGTATTTT; CDR3: CASRDPGSQGDTQYF
V: TRBV5-4; size: NA; J: TRBJ2-7; D: TRBD2; DNA: TGTGCCAGCAGCTTGGACCTAGCGGGGTACGAGCAGTACTTC; CDR3: CASSLDLAGYEQYF
V: TRBV10-3; size: NA; J: TRBJ2-2; D: TRBD1; DNA: TGTGCCATCAGGGGGACAGCGAACACCGGGGAGCTGTTTTTT; CDR3: CAIRGTANTGELFF
V: TRBV7-3; size: NA; J: TRBJ1-6; D: NA; DNA: TGTGCCAGCAGCTTGCGTAGGGAGGCTTCACCCCTCCACTTT; CDR3: CASSLRREASPLHF
V: TRBV6-5; size: NA; J: TRBJ1-1; D: TRBD1; DNA: TGTGCCAGCAGTTACTCTTCCCCAGGGGGCACTGAAGCTTTCTTT; CDR3: CASSYSSPGGTEAFF
V: TRBV15; size: NA; J: TRBJ2-1; D: NA; DNA: TGTGCCACTCGGGACCCCGCCAGAGGCAATGAGCAGTTCTTC; CDR3: CATRDPARGNEQFF
V: TRBV5-6; size: NA; J: TRBJ1-1; D: TRBD1; DNA: TGTGCCAGCAGCTTGCCCACAGGGGGGGGAACTGAAGCTTTCTTT; CDR3: CASSLPTGGGTEAFF
V: TRBV12-5; size: NA; J: TRBJ2-7; D: NA; DNA: TGTGCTAGTGGTTTGGAAGAGGGTCCCTACGAGCAGTACTTC; CDR3: CASGLEEGPYEQYF
V: TRBV27; size: NA; J: TRBJ2-5; D: NA; DNA: TGTGCCAGCAGTTTACGTCAGAACCTAAAAGAGACCCAGTACTTC; CDR3: CASSLRQNLKETQYF
V: TRBV7-9; size: NA; J: TRBJ2-3; D: NA; DNA: TGTGCCAGCAGTTTTGCCCTGGCCGGGGAGGTGACAGATACGCAGTATTTT; CDR3: CASSFALAGEVTDTQYF
V: TRBV5-4; size: NA; J: TRBJ2-7; D: TRBD1; DNA: TGTGCCAGCAGCTTAGACAGGGGCGCCTACGAGCAGTACTTC; CDR3: CASSLDRGAYEQYF
V: TRBV15; size: NA; J: TRBJ2-7; D: NA; DNA: TGTGCCACCAGCAGAGCACAGGACTCCTACGAGCAGTACTTC; CDR3: CATSRAQDSYEQYF
V: TRBV6-6; size: NA; J: TRBJ2-1; D: TRBD2; DNA: TGTGCCAGCAGTTACGGCGCGGGAGGGCCCCCTGAGCAGTTCTTC; CDR3: CASSYGAGGPPEQFF
V: TRBV18; size: NA; J: TRBJ2-7; D: NA; DNA: TGTGCCAGCTCACCACCGGCCAACTCCTACGAGCAGTACTTC; CDR3: CASSPPANSYEQYF
V: TRBV19; size: NA; J: TRBJ1-5; D: NA; DNA: TGTGCCAGTAGTATAGAAGCTAACATCCATCAGCCCCAGCATTTT; CDR3: CASSIEANIHQPQHF
V: TRBV7-3; size: few; J: TRBJ1-2; D: NA; DNA: TGTGCCACCTCAAGCGGGGGATATGGCTACACCTTC; CDR3: CATSSGGYGYTF
V: TRBV5-1; size: NA; J: TRBJ1-2; D: TRBD1; DNA: TGCGCCAGCAGCTTGAAGGCAGGGGGCAGTGGTGGCTACACCTTC; CDR3: CASSLKAGGSGGYTF
V: TRBV13; size: NA; J: TRBJ2-7; D: TRBD2; DNA: TGTGCCAGCAGCTTAGGCCTAGCGGGGGACTCCTACGAGCAGTACTTC; CDR3: CASSLGLAGDSYEQYF
V: TRBV7-9; size: NA; J: TRBJ2-5; D: TRBD1; DNA: TGTGCCAGCAGCTCCTCGACAGGGCCGGGGGAGACCCAGTACTTC; CDR3: CASSSSTGPGETQYF
V: TRBV20-1; size: few; J: TRBJ1-6; D: NA; DNA: TGCAGTGCTAGGGGACCGACCTCCCTCCACTTT; CDR3: CSARGPTSLHF
V: TRBV25-1; size: NA; J: TRBJ2-3; D: TRBD2; DNA: TGTGCAATCGGGACTAGCGGGGCAGATACGCAGTATTTT; CDR3: CAIGTSGADTQYF
V: TRBV2; size: NA; J: TRBJ2-1; D: TRBD1; DNA: TGTGCCAGCAGGACCACAGGGGTAGAGCAGTTCTTC; CDR3: CASRTTGVEQFF
V: TRBV10-3; size: NA; J: TRBJ2-1; D: TRBD2; DNA: TGTGCCATCAGTGAGACGATTGGACTAGCGGGCAACAATGAGCAGTTCTTC; CDR3: CAISETIGLAGNNEQFF
V: TRBV5-6; size: NA; J: TRBJ1-3; D: NA; DNA: TGTGCCAGCAGCTTGGTGGGGAGCAGCTCTGGAAACACCATATATTTT; CDR3: CASSLVGSSSGNTIYF
V: TRBV7-2; size: NA; J: TRBJ1-1; D: NA; DNA: TGTGCCAGCAGCTTAACAGGGTCTGTGAACACTGAAGCTTTCTTT; CDR3: CASSLTGSVNTEAFF
V: TRBV19; size: few; J: TRBJ1-6; D: NA; DNA: TGTGCCAGCAGGATGAATAATTCACCCCTCCACTTT; CDR3: CASRMNNSPLHF
V: TRBV7-3; size: NA; J: TRBJ1-2; D: TRBD1; DNA: TGTGCCAGCAGCTTAGCGGGACAGGCCTATGGCTACACCTTC; CDR3: CASSLAGQAYGYTF
V: TRBV2; size: NA; J: TRBJ2-1; D: TRBD2; DNA: TGTGCCAGCAGTGACAGGCTAGCGGGAGGCCGGGAGCAGTTCTTC; CDR3: CASSDRLAGGREQFF
V: TRBV19; size: once; J: TRBJ1-4; D: NA; DNA: TGTGCCAGTAGAGGGCGGGGCGAAAAACTGTTTTTT; CDR3: CASRGRGEKLFF
V: TRBV7-9; size: NA; J: TRBJ1-1; D: NA; DNA: TGTGCCAGCAGCTTCGGGAGCCCCTTGCTGGCTGAAGCTTTCTTT; CDR3: CASSFGSPLLAEAFF
V: TRBV5-1; size: NA; J: TRBJ2-3; D: TRBD2; DNA: TGCGCCAGCAGCCGGAAATCGACTAGCGGGAGGGCCGGGGCAGATACGCAGTATTTT; CDR3: CASSRKSTSGRAGADTQYF
V: TRBV5-5; size: NA; J: TRBJ2-1; D: TRBD2; DNA: TGTGCCAGCAGAGTGGGACTAGCCAACTCCTACAATGAGCAGTTCTTC; CDR3: CASRVGLANSYNEQFF
V: TRBV19; size: NA; J: TRBJ2-5; D: NA; DNA: TGTGCCAGTAGTATAGGGCCAGGGGGAGGCGAAGAGACCCAGTACTTC; CDR3: CASSIGPGGGEETQYF